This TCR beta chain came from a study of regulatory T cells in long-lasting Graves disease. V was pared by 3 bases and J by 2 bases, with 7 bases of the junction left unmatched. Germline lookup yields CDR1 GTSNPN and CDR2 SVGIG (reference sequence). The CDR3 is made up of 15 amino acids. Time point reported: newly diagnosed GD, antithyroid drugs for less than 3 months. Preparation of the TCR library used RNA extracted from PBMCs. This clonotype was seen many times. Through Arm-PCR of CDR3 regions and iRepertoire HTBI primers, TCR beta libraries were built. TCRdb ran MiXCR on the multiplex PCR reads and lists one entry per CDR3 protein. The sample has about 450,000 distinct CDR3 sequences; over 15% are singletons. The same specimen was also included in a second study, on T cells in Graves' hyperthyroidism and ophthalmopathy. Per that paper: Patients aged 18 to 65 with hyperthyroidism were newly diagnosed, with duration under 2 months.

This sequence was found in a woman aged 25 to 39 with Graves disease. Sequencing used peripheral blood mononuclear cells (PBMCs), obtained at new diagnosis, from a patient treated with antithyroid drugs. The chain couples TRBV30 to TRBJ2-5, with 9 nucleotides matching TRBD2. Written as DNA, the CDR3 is TGTGCCTGGAGCCTTCTAGCGGGACGGCAAGAGACCCAGTACTTC. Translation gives CAWSLLAGRQETQYF. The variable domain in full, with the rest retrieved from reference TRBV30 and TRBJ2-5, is SQTIHQWPATLVQPVGSPLSLECTVEGTSNPNLYWYRQAAGRGLQLLFYSVGIGQISSEVPQNLSASRPQDRQFILSSKKLLLSDSGFYLCAWSLLAGRQETQYFGPGTRLLVL.